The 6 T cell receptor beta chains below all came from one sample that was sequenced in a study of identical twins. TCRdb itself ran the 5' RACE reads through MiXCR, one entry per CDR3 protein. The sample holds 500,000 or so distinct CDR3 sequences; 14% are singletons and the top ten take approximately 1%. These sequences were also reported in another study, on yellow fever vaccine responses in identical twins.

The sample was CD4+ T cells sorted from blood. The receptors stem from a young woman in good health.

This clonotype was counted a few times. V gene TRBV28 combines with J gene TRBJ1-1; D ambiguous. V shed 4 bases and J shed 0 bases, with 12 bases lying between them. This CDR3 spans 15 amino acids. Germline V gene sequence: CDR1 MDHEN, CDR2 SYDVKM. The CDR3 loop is CASSSLTTMNTEAFF. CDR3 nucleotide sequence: TGTGCCAGCAGTTCCCTTACTACCATGAACACTGAAGCTTTCTTT.

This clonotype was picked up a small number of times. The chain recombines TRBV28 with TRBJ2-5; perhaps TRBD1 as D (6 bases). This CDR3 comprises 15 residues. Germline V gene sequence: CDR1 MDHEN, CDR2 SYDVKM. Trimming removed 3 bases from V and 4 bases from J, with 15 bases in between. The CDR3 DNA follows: TGTGCCAGCAGTTTGAAACAGGGAACTAGAGAGACCCAGTACTTC. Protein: CASSLKQGTRETQYF.

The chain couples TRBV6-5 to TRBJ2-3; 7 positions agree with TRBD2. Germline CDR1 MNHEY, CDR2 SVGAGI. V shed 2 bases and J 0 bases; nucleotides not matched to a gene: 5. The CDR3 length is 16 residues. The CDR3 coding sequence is TGTGCCAGCAGTTACGGGGCTAGCGGTAGCACAGATACGCAGTATTTT. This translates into CASSYGASGSTDTQYF.

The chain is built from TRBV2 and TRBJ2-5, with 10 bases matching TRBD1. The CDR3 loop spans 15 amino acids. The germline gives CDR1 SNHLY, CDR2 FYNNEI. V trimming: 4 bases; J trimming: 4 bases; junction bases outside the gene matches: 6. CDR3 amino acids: CASSGQGAYGETQYF. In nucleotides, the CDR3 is TGTGCCAGCAGTGGACAGGGGGCATACGGAGAGACCCAGTACTTC.

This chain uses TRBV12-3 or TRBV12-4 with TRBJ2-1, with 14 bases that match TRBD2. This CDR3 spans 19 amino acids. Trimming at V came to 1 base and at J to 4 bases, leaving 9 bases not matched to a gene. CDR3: CASSLDPGLAGAGYNEQFF. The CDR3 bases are TGTGCCAGCAGTTTAGATCCGGGACTAGCGGGAGCGGGTTACAATGAGCAGTTCTTC.

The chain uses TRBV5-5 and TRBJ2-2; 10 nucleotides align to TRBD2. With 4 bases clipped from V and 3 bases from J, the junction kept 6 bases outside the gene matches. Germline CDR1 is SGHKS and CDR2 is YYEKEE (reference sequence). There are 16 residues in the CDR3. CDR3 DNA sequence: TGTGCCAGCAGCCAGGGACTAGCGCTTGACACCGGGGAGCTGTTTTTT. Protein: CASSQGLALDTGELFF.